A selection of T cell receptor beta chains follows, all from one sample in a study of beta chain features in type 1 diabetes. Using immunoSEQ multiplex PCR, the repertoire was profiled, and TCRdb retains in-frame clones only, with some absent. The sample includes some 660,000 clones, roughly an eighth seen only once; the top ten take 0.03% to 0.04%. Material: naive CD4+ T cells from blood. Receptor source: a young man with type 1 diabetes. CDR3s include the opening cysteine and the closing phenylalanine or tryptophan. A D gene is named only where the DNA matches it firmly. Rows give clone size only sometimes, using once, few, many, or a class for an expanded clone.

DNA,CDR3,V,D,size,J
TGTGCCAGCAGCTTACTCACAACGGAGACCCAGTACTTC,CASSLLTTETQYF,TRBV11-2,-,-,TRBJ2-5
TGTGCCATCAGGAGTCAGGGGACCGGGGAGCTGTTTTTT,CAIRSQGTGELFF,TRBV10-3,-,-,TRBJ2-2
TGTGCCAGCAGCACCCTGGGGACAGCGTACAATGAGCAGTTCTTC,CASSTLGTAYNEQFF,TRBV7-9,TRBD1,few,TRBJ2-1
TGCGCCAGCAGCGGGACTCCCAATGAGCAGTTCTTC,CASSGTPNEQFF,TRBV5-1,-,few,TRBJ2-1
TGTGCCACCAGCAGAGAGGAGGGCAGTAATCAGCCCCAGCATTTT,CATSREEGSNQPQHF,TRBV15,-,few,TRBJ1-5
TGTGCCAGCAGCCTGGGGGCTAGCGACGCCGGGGAGCTGTTTTTT,CASSLGASDAGELFF,TRBV7-2,-,few,TRBJ2-2
TGCGCCAGCAGCTTGGTTGTAGGCCCTGAGGAGACCCAGTACTTC,CASSLVVGPEETQYF,TRBV5-1,-,few,TRBJ2-5
TGTGCCAGCACCTCATGGTTCTCGAGCGCGGGCATTCAGTACTTC,CASTSWFSSAGIQYF,TRBV27,-,few,TRBJ2-4
TGCGCCAGCAGCTTGGCCGGGGTGGAGTCTCAGTACTTC,CASSLAGVESQYF,TRBV5-1,-,-,TRBJ2-7
TGTGCCAGCAGCCCAGAGGGGTGGGAGAGGACAGATACGCAGTATTTT,CASSPEGWERTDTQYF,TRBV7-9,-,few,TRBJ2-3
TGTGCCAGCAGCTCTAATCCAGGGAGACTGTTTTTT,CASSSNPGRLFF,TRBV7-2,-,-,TRBJ1-4
TGTGCCAGCAGCTTAGGGGGTCTACCCGGGCCCGTCTATGGCTACACCTTC,CASSLGGLPGPVYGYTF,TRBV7-9,-,-,TRBJ1-2
TGTGCCTGGGACAGGTACAATCAGCCCCAGCATTTT,CAWDRYNQPQHF,TRBV30,-,-,TRBJ1-5
TGTGCCAGCAGCCCCGGGGACCGACAGGGGATGGACGAGCAGTACTTC,CASSPGDRQGMDEQYF,TRBV7-9,TRBD1,-,TRBJ2-7
TGTGCCAGCAGCGTAAGCAGCTCTGGAAACACCATATATTTT,CASSVSSSGNTIYF,TRBV9,-,few,TRBJ1-3
TGTGCCAGCAGCCAGACAGGTATTCGAAGGTCTTTCTTT,CASSQTGIRRSFF,TRBV14,-,-,TRBJ1-1
TGCGCCAGCAGCTTGACAGGGGACACTGAAGCTTTCTTT,CASSLTGDTEAFF,TRBV5-1,TRBD1,-,TRBJ1-1
TGTGCCAGCAGAGTGTCTGGGGCCAACGTCCTGACTTTC,CASRVSGANVLTF,TRBV7-2,-,-,TRBJ2-6
TGTGCCAGCAGCTTCACGGGACTATCATCCAATGAGCAGTTCTTC,CASSFTGLSSNEQFF,TRBV5-4,TRBD2,few,TRBJ2-1
TGTGCCAGCTCACCATTCGACCCTAACTATGGCTACACCTTC,CASSPFDPNYGYTF,TRBV18,-,few,TRBJ1-2
TGTGCCTGGAGTTTTGGACAGGGGGCGTTTGAGGGCTACACCTTC,CAWSFGQGAFEGYTF,TRBV30,TRBD1,-,TRBJ1-2
TGTGCCAGCAGCGTACCGTCAGGATCTGGGGCCAACGTCCTGACTTTC,CASSVPSGSGANVLTF,TRBV5-6,-,-,TRBJ2-6
TGTGCCAGCATCGCTGGGCGGGGGCGGCCCAATGAGCAGTTCTTC,CASIAGRGRPNEQFF,TRBV7-2,-,-,TRBJ2-1
TGCAGCCCGCCTAAAAAACAGCGGGACAGGGAACCGAGTGCCTATGGCTACACCTTC,CSPPKKQRDREPSAYGYTF,TRBV29-1,TRBD1,-,TRBJ1-2
TGTGCCAGCAGATACAACACAGATACGCAGTATTTT,CASRYNTDTQYF,TRBV25-1,-,few,TRBJ2-3
TGTGCCAGCAGTTACCGACTAGCTGGAGATACGCAGTATTTT,CASSYRLAGDTQYF,TRBV6-5,TRBD2,-,TRBJ2-3
TGCGCCAGCAGCCCACGGGGGAGGGGTGAGGATCCCCTCCACTTT,CASSPRGRGEDPLHF,TRBV5-1,-,few,TRBJ1-6
TGTGCCAGCACGGGGGGGCCTGGAAACACCATATATTTT,CASTGGPGNTIYF,TRBV25-1,-,-,TRBJ1-3
TGCGCCAGCAGCCTAGCTGGGACAGGGGTAGCAGATACGCAGTATTTT,CASSLAGTGVADTQYF,TRBV4-1,TRBD1,-,TRBJ2-3
TGTGCCAGTACGGACAGTACCTACGAGCAGTACTTC,CASTDSTYEQYF,TRBV19,-,-,TRBJ2-7
TGTGCCAGCAGCTTAGAAAGACAGCCCCAGCATTTT,CASSLERQPQHF,TRBV7-8,-,-,TRBJ1-5
TGTGCCAGCAGTTTCAATCAGGGTGGCAATCAGCCCCAGCATTTT,CASSFNQGGNQPQHF,TRBV28,-,-,TRBJ1-5
TGTGCCAGCAGCTTCCCGGGACAGGGGATGTCACCCCTCCACTTT,CASSFPGQGMSPLHF,TRBV7-2,TRBD1,few,TRBJ1-6
TGTGCCAGCAGCGTTCGACAGGTGTCAAAAGCTTTCTTT,CASSVRQVSKAFF,TRBV9,-,-,TRBJ1-1
TGCAGCGTTGTGCACACCACCTCCTACGAGCAGTACTTC,CSVVHTTSYEQYF,TRBV29-1,-,-,TRBJ2-7
TGCGCCAGCAGCCAAGTCGGGAGGGTTGAGCAGTTCTTC,CASSQVGRVEQFF,TRBV4-1,TRBD2,few,TRBJ2-1
TGCGCCAGCAGCTTAGAACGGCGAGAAAACAATGAGCAGTTCTTC,CASSLERRENNEQFF,TRBV5-1,-,few,TRBJ2-1
TGTGCCTGGAGTCCCCAGGATTATGGCTACACCTTC,CAWSPQDYGYTF,TRBV30,-,-,TRBJ1-2
TGTGCCAGCAGCTCCAGGGGAGGAACTGAAGCTTTCTTT,CASSSRGGTEAFF,TRBV7-2,-,few,TRBJ1-1
TGTGCCAGCAGTGAACTAGCCAGGGACGATGGCTACACCTTC,CASSELARDDGYTF,TRBV6-1,-,few,TRBJ1-2
TGTGCCAGCAGCCCACCAGCCGGGGCCAACGTCCTGACTTTC,CASSPPAGANVLTF,TRBV9,-,many,TRBJ2-6
TGTGCCAGCAGTGAAGCGTTGGGCAAGGGAGTATTT,CASSEALGKGVF,TRBV2,-,-,TRBJ1-4
TGTGCCAGCAGTTACGTAGGGGGCGGCCCCAATGAAAAACTGTTTTTT,CASSYVGGGPNEKLFF,TRBV6-5,TRBD1,few,TRBJ1-4
TGTGCCAGCAGTAGCTGGACGGGTGGTGGAGTGATCGCAGATACGCAGTATTTT,CASSSWTGGGVIADTQYF,TRBV2,-,few,TRBJ2-3
TGTGCCAGCAGCCAAGATCAAGCGGGGGGACAAGAGACCCAGTACTTC,CASSQDQAGGQETQYF,TRBV4-2,TRBD2,few,TRBJ2-5
TGTGCCAGCAGCCAAGTGGTACCAGGGAACACCGGGGAGCTGTTTTTT,CASSQVVPGNTGELFF,TRBV4-2,-,few,TRBJ2-2
TGTGCCACCCACGGGGGGCATAGCAATCAGCCCCAGCATTTT,CATHGGHSNQPQHF,TRBV28,-,few,TRBJ1-5
TGCGCCAGCAGCCCATATCTAGCGGGGGGGCCTTATACGCAGTATTTT,CASSPYLAGGPYTQYF,TRBV4-3,TRBD2,few,TRBJ2-3
TGTGCCAGCAGCTTGGACCAGGGGCAATCCGGGGAGCTGTTTTTT,CASSLDQGQSGELFF,TRBV5-4,-,-,TRBJ2-2
TGTGCCATCACCGGACAGGGGGCTTCTGGCACAGATACGCAGTATTTT,CAITGQGASGTDTQYF,TRBV10-3,TRBD1,-,TRBJ2-3
TGTGCCAGCACCGTGGACAGGGCAGATACGCAGTATTTT,CASTVDRADTQYF,TRBV6-1,TRBD1,-,TRBJ2-3
TGTGCCAGCAGCCTGAGGCGTTCGGGCGGAGACGAGCAGTTCTTC,CASSLRRSGGDEQFF,TRBV7-9,-,many,TRBJ2-1
TGTGCCAGCACGGAACAGAACACTGAAGCTTTCTTT,CASTEQNTEAFF,TRBV9,-,-,TRBJ1-1
TGCGCCAGCAGCAAAACCCCAGGGTATGAGCAGTTCTTC,CASSKTPGYEQFF,TRBV4-3,-,-,TRBJ2-1
TGTGCCAGCAGCCGACGGGAGAGGGGCTACGAGCAGTACTTC,CASSRRERGYEQYF,TRBV14,-,-,TRBJ2-7
TGTGCCTGGAGTGCCGCGGAGACCCAGTACTTC,CAWSAAETQYF,TRBV30,-,-,TRBJ2-5
TGCAGCGTTGATTTGGGCACAGATACGCAGTATTTT,CSVDLGTDTQYF,TRBV29-1,-,-,TRBJ2-3
TGTGCCAGCAGCTTAACGGTGAACTATGGCTACACCTTC,CASSLTVNYGYTF,TRBV11-2,-,-,TRBJ1-2
TGTGCCAGCAGCGTAGATACAGATTTCTACGAGCAGTACTTC,CASSVDTDFYEQYF,TRBV9,-,few,TRBJ2-7
TGTGCCAGCAGCCCAGGGGGACAGTTTAGCTCTGGAAACACCATATATTTT,CASSPGGQFSSGNTIYF,TRBV4-2,TRBD1,-,TRBJ1-3